These T cell receptor beta chains were read from a single sample in a study of cytomegalovirus exposure and HLA in healthy donors. Data came from immunoSEQ multiplex PCR; TCRdb stores just in-frame clones and leaves some out. The profile shows tens of thousands of clones, roughly 94% of them singletons. Material: PBMCs. All receptors derive from a woman under 30 in good health and CMV-seronegative. Both conserved end residues are trimmed from each CDR3.

V: TRBV28
CDR3: ASSLGGGEKPQH

V: TRBV7-2
CDR3: ASSQSRANYGYT

V: TRBV11-2
CDR3: ASSPGGDFYGYT

V: TRBV25-1
CDR3: ASSDGPRDYT

V: TRBV6-5
CDR3: ASVGANSYEQY

V: TRBV6-5
CDR3: ASSYRRGGNQPQH

V: TRBV29-1
CDR3: SVEEAGQVEYEQY

V: TRBV5-1
CDR3: ASSLYGGTGLNEQF

V: TRBV4-3
CDR3: ASSQDRGWYYEQY

V: TRBV7-2
CDR3: ASSLGLAGGLRGGELF

V: TRBV6-1
CDR3: ASNAGFSNQPQH

V: TRBV5-4
CDR3: ASSWGRGGETQY

V: TRBV7-9
CDR3: ASQTGLPESPLH

V: TRBV4-3
CDR3: ASSPEQGPNQPQH

V: TRBV7-2
CDR3: ASSQGLAGGLSEEQF

V: TRBV6-5
CDR3: ASSSPGTGLYEQY

V: TRBV5-6
CDR3: ASSLWGVGNYGYT

V: TRBV6-5
CDR3: ASRGGNRGYT

V: TRBV5-1
CDR3: ASSLARGQDTQY